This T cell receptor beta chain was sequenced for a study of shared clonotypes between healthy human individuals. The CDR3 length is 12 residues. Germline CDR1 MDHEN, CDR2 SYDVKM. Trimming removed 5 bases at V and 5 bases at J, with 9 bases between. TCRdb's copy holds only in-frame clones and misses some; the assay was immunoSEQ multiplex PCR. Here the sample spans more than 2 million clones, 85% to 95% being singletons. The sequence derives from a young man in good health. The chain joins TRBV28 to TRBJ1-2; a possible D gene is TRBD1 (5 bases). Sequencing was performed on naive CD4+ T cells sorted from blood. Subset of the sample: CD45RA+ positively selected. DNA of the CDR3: TGTGCCAGCAGTCCCCGGACATATGGCTACACCTTC. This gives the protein CASSPRTYGYTF.